Included here is one TCR beta chain sequence, with context. Its antigen is still unknown. During the collection period, no donor immune events like infections were recorded. This record comes from a study of identifying expanded T cells in peripheral blood. Study-wide results and limits: Over approximately two and four weeks, about 16.4 and 19 clones changed, versus around 1.3 between replicates. Across healthy donors, higher total template counts meant significantly greater roughly 2-week count variance.

V lost 3 bases, J lost 6 bases, and 4 bases stayed unmatched. The CDR3 is 13 amino acids. The germline CDR1 and CDR2 sequences are MNHNS and SASEGT. Produced via immunoSEQ multiplex PCR; TCRdb's table is partial and in-frame only. The sample holds 110,000 or so clones, about 88% seen once. Sequencing was done on a sample of blood. This chain links TRBV6-1 with TRBJ1-1; TRBD1 agrees at 7 bases. This TCR derives from a person between 18 and 75 years old in good health. Written as DNA, the CDR3 is TGTGCCAGCAGTGAGACAGGGAAGGCTGAAGCTTTCTTT. Protein product: CASSETGKAEAFF.